Described below is a single T cell receptor (beta chain) sequence and its context. Data came from immunoSEQ multiplex PCR; TCRdb stores just in-frame clones and leaves some out. The sample lists 380,000 or so clones, 89% occurring once. This entry is derived from a study of blood T cell repertoires in COVID-19. The clonotype originates from a man between 35 and 55 years old with acute or convalescent COVID-19. Sequencing was carried out using peripheral blood.

The CDR3 sequence: CASSALAGGEQYF. The CDR3 nucleotides read TGTGCCAGCAGCGCGCTAGCGGGGGGAGAGCAGTACTTC. This chain joins TRBV11-3 and TRBJ2-7; TRBD2 matches 11 bases. CDR1 is SGHNT and CDR2 is YENEEA in the germline V gene. This CDR3 contains 13 residues. Trimming removed 5 bases from V and 7 bases from J; junction bases left unmatched: 4.